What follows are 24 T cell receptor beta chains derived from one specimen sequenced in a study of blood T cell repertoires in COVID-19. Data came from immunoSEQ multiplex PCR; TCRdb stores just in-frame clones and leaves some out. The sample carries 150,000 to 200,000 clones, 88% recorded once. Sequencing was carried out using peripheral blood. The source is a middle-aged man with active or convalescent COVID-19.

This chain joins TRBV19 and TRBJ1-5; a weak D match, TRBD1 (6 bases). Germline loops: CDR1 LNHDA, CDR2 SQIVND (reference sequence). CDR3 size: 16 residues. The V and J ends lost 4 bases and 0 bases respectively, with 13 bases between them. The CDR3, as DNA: TGTGCCAGTAGTACTAGACAGGTGTATAGCAATCAGCCCCAGCATTTT. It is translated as CASSTRQVYSNQPQHF.

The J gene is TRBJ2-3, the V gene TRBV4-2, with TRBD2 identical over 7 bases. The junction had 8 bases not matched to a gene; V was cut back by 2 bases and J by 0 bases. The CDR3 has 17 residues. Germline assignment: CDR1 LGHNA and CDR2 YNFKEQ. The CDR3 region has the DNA TGTGCCAGCAGCCAAAAAACCGGGACTACTAGCACAGATACGCAGTATTTT. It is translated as CASSQKTGTTSTDTQYF.

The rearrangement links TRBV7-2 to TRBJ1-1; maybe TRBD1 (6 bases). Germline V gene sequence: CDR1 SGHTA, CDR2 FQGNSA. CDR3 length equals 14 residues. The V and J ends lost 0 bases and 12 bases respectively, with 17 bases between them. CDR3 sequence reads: CASSLAPGTWVPFF. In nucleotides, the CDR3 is TGTGCCAGCAGCTTAGCGCCGGGGACATGGGTCCCTTTCTTT. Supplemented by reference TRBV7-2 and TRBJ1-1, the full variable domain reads GAGVSQSPSNKVTEKGKDVELRCDPISGHTALYWYRQSLGQGLEFLIYFQGNSAPDKSGLPSDRFSAERTGGSVSTLTIQRTQQEDSAVYLCASSLAPGTWVPFFGQGTRLTVV.

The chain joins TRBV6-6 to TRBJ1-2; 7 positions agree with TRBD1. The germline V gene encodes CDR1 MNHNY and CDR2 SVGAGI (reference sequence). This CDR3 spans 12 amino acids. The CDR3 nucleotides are TGTACCGTTTCGGGACAGAACTATGGCTACACCTTC. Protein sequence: CTVSGQNYGYTF.

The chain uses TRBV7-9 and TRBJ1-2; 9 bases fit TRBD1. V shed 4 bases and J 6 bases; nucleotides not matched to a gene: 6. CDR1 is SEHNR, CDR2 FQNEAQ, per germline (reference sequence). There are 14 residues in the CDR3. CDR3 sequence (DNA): TGTGCCAGCAGCTCCAGCGACAGGGGGAATGGCTACACCTTC. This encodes CASSSSDRGNGYTF.

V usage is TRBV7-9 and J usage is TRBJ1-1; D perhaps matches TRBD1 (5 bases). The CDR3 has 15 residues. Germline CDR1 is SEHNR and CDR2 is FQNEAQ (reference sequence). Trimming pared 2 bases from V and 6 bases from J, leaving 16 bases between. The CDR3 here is CASSLYSGTTSEAFF. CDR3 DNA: TGTGCCAGCAGCTTATATTCAGGGACTACCTCTGAAGCTTTCTTT.

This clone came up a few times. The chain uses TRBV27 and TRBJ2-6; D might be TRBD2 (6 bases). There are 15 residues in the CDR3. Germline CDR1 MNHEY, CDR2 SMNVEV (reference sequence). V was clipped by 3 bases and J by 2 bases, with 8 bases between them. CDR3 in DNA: TGTGCCAGCAGTTTTTCGGGGGCTGGGGCCAACGTCCTGACTTTC. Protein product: CASSFSGAGANVLTF.

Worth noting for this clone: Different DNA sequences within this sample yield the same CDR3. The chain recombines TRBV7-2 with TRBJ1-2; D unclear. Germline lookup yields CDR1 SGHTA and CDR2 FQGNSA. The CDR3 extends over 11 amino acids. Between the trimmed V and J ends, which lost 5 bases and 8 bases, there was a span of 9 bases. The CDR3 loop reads CASSPGLGYTF. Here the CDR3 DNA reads TGTGCCAGCAGCCCCGGTTTGGGCTACACCTTC. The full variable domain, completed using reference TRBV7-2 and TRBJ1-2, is GAGVSQSPSNKVTEKGKDVELRCDPISGHTALYWYRQSLGQGLEFLIYFQGNSAPDKSGLPSDRFSAERTGGSVSTLTIQRTQQEDSAVYLCASSPGLGYTFGSGTRLTVV.

In DNA, the CDR3 is TGTGCCAGTAGTTTCAGGGGTGCCTACGAGCAGTACTTC. This sequence encodes CASSFRGAYEQYF. V gene TRBV19 combines with J gene TRBJ2-7; perhaps TRBD1 as D (6 bases). The V gene lost 5 bases and the J gene lost 2 bases, with 10 bases spanning the gap. Germline lookup yields CDR1 LNHDA and CDR2 SQIVND (reference sequence). The CDR3 has 13 amino acids.

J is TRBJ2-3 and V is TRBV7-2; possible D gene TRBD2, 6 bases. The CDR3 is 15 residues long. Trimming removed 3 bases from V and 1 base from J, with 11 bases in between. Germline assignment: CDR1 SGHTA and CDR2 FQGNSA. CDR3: CASSFPGLGTDTQYF. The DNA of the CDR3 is TGTGCCAGCAGCTTTCCGGGACTTGGCACAGATACGCAGTATTTT. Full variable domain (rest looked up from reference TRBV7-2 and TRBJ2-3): GAGVSQSPSNKVTEKGKDVELRCDPISGHTALYWYRQSLGQGLEFLIYFQGNSAPDKSGLPSDRFSAERTGGSVSTLTIQRTQQEDSAVYLCASSFPGLGTDTQYFGPGTRLTVL.

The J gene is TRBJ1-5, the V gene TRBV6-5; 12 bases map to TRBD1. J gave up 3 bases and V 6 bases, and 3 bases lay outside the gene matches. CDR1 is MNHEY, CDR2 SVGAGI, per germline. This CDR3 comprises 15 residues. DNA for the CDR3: TGTGCCAGCAGGGGGACAGGGGGCAACAATCAGCCCCAGCATTTT. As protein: CASRGTGGNNQPQHF.

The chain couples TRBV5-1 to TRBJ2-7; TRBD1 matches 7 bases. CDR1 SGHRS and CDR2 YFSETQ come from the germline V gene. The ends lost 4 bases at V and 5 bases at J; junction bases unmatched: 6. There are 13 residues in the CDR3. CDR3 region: CASSTQGDNEQYF. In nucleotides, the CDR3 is TGCGCCAGCAGCACCCAGGGGGATAACGAGCAGTACTTC.

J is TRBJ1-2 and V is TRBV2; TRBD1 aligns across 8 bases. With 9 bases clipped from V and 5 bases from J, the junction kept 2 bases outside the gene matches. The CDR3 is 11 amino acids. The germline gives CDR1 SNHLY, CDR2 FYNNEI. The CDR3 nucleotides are TGTGCCAGAGGACAGGGTTATGGCTACACCTTC. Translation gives CARGQGYGYTF.

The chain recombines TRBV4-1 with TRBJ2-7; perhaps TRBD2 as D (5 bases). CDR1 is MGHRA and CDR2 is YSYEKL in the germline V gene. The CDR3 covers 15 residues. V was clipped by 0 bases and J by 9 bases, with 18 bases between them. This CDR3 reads CASSQEAPPGGRQYF. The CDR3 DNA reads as TGCGCCAGCAGCCAAGAGGCCCCCCCGGGCGGGCGGCAGTACTTC.

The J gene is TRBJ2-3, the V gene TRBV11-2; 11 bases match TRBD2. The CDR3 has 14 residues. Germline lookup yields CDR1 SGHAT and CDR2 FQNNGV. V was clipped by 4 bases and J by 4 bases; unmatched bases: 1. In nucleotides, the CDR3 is TGTGCCAGCAGCTGGGGACTAGCGGCAGATACGCAGTATTTT. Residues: CASSWGLAADTQYF.

CDR3 nucleotides: TGTGCCAGCAGTTTTGGGGGGACTAGCGGACGCGAGCAGTACTTC. Residues: CASSFGGTSGREQYF. The chain joins TRBV28 to TRBJ2-7; 11 nucleotides align to TRBD2. The CDR3 consists of 15 residues. The V gene's germline CDR1 is MDHEN and CDR2 SYDVKM. V was clipped by 3 bases and J by 6 bases; unmatched bases: 7.

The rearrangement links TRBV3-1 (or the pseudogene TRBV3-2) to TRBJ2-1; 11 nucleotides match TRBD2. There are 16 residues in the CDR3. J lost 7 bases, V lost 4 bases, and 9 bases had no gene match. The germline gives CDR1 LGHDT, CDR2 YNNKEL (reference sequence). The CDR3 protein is CASSRPLAGARNEQFF. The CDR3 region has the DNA TGTGCCAGCAGCCGTCCACTAGCGGGGGCCCGGAATGAGCAGTTCTTC.

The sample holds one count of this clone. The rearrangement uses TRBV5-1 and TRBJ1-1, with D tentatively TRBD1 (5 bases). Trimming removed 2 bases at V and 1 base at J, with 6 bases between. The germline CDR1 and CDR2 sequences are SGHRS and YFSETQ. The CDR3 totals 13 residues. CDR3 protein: CASSFTGNTEAFF. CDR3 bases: TGCGCCAGCAGCTTCACAGGGAACACTGAAGCTTTCTTT.

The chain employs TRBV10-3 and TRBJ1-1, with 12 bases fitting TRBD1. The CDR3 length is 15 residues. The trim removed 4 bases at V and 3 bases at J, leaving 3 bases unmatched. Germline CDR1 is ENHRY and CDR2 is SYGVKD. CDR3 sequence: CAISGGQGADTEAFF. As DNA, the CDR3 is TGTGCCATCAGTGGGGGACAGGGGGCTGACACTGAAGCTTTCTTT.

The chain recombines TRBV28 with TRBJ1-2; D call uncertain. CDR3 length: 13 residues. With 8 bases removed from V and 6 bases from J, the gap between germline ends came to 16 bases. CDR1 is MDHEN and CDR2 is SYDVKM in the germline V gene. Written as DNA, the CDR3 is TGTGCCAGCCTTCCCACGGAGCGAGATGGCTACACCTTC. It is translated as CASLPTERDGYTF.

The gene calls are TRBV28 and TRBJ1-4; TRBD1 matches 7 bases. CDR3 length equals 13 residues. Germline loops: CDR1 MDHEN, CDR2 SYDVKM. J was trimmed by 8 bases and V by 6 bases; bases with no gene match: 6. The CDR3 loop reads CASRNRGGEKLFF. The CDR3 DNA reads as TGTGCCAGCAGAAACAGGGGCGGGGAAAAACTGTTTTTT.

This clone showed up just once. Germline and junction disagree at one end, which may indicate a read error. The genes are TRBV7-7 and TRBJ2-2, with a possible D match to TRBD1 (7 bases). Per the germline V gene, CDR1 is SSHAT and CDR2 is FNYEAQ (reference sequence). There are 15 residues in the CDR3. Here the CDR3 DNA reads TGTGCTAGCACCCCAGGGGGGACCAGCACCGGGGAGCTGTTTTTT. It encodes CASTPGGTSTGELFF.

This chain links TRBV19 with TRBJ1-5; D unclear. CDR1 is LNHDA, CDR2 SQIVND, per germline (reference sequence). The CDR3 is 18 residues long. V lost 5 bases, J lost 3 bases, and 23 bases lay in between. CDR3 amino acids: CASSGGRPGEVPNQPQHF. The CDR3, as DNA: TGTGCCAGTAGTGGAGGACGTCCGGGCGAGGTCCCCAATCAGCCCCAGCATTTT.

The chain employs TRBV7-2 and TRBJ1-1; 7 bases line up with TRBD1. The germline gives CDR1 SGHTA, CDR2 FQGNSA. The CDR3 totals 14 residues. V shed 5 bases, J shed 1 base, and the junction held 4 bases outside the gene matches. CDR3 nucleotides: TGTGCCAGCAGCACCCGGACAGGGAACACTGAAGCTTTCTTT. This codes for CASSTRTGNTEAFF.